The 16 T cell receptor beta chains listed next were all sequenced from one sample in a study of shared clonotypes between healthy human individuals (dated by TCRdb to 2020 to 2022). Libraries were built with the immunoSEQ multiplex PCR assay. This immuneACCESS table, as held by TCRdb, lists in-frame sequences with V and J called but not all clones. Of the missing ones, under half trace to an unresolved V gene in checked studies; the others have no known cause. Across this sample there are about 100,000 clones, with roughly 70% seen only once. The ten largest clones add up to more than 20% of the sample. The sequencing input was memory CD8+ T cells sorted from blood. According to the study, the label for this sample's cell subset or site signals: CD45RO+ cells pooled with CCR7-negative TemRA cells. These receptors were collected from a woman under 40 in good health.

This clone was seen a few times. The chain links TRBV19 to TRBJ1-5; possible D gene TRBD1, 6 bases. The V end was cut by 7 bases, the J end by 7 bases, with 20 bases between. In germline, CDR1 is LNHDA, CDR2 SQIVND (reference sequence). The CDR3 runs 15 residues. The CDR3 DNA reads as TGTGCCAGTAAGATCCTTGACAGGTCAGGGCAGCCCCAGCATTTT. Its protein product is CASKILDRSGQPQHF.

This rearrangement joins TRBV2 to TRBJ2-7; D is possibly TRBD2 (6 bases). With 6 bases removed from V and 4 bases from J, the gap between germline ends came to 19 bases. The CDR3 extends over 15 amino acids. CDR1 SNHLY and CDR2 FYNNEI come from the germline V gene. CDR3 bases: TGTGCCAGCAGGTCCGGTGGAGGGATCGTGTACGAGCAGTACTTC. Its translation is CASRSGGGIVYEQYF. Together with reference TRBV2 and TRBJ2-7, the CDR3 gives the full variable domain: EPEVTQTPSHQVTQMGQEVILRCVPISNHLYFYWYRQILGQKVEFLVSFYNNEISEKSEIFDDQFSVERPDGSNFTLKIRSTKLEDSAMYFCASRSGGGIVYEQYFGPGTRLTVT.

V usage is TRBV5-6 and J usage is TRBJ2-7; D call uncertain. CDR3 length: 12 amino acids. CDR1 and CDR2 from the germline V gene are SGHDT and YYEEEE. Trimming shortened V by 0 bases and J by 5 bases, and 6 bases separated the two germline ends. CDR3 in DNA: TGTGCCAGCAGCTTGGGGGCTGACGAGCAGTACTTC. Protein product: CASSLGADEQYF.

V usage is TRBV2 and J usage is TRBJ1-1; 11 bases line up with TRBD1. Germline loops: CDR1 SNHLY, CDR2 FYNNEI. The ends lost 3 bases at V and 5 bases at J; junction bases unmatched: 5. CDR3 length: 15 residues. The CDR3 loop is CASSDSDRGQTEAFF. The CDR3 nucleotides read TGTGCCAGCAGTGACTCGGACAGGGGGCAAACTGAAGCTTTCTTT.

As concerns this clone: This may arise from a read error, as a much more abundant clone is one base away. Distinct nucleotide sequences in the sample also encode this CDR3. The V and J genes are TRBV2 and TRBJ1-1, with D unclear. The V and J ends lost 2 bases and 1 base respectively, with 5 bases between them. The CDR3 extends over 13 amino acids. In germline, CDR1 is SNHLY, CDR2 FYNNEI. The CDR3 reads CASSEMPNTEAFF. In DNA form, the CDR3 reads TGTGCCAGCAGTGAAATGCCGAACACTGAAGCTTTCTTT.

The chain joins TRBV4-1 to TRBJ2-7; D gene uncertain. Germline lookup yields CDR1 MGHRA and CDR2 YSYEKL. The CDR3 totals 15 residues. Between the trimmed V and J ends, which lost 3 bases and 2 bases, there was a span of 14 bases. The CDR3: CASSQRPDGAYEQYF. In DNA, the CDR3 is TGCGCCAGCAGCCAGCGACCGGACGGTGCCTACGAGCAGTACTTC.

V usage is TRBV9 and J usage is TRBJ1-2; a weak D match, TRBD1 (6 bases). This CDR3 has 15 amino acids. The V end was cut by 3 bases, the J end by 7 bases, with 19 bases between. Germline CDR1 SGDLS, CDR2 YYNGEE. CDR3 sequence (DNA): TGTGCCAGCAGCGCGTCAGGGGTCCAAGCCGTTGGCTACACCTTC. Amino acids: CASSASGVQAVGYTF.

About this clone itself: Distinct nucleotide sequences in the sample also encode this CDR3. J is TRBJ2-5 and V is TRBV9, with D perhaps matching TRBD1 or TRBD2 (5 bases each). CDR1 is SGDLS, CDR2 YYNGEE, per germline. CDR3 length: 14 amino acids. Trimming removed 0 bases at V and 2 bases at J, with 8 bases between. The CDR3 DNA reads TGTGCCAGCAGCGTAGGGGGGAGTCAAGAGACCCAGTACTTC. This codes for CASSVGGSQETQYF.

The chain combines TRBV2 with TRBJ2-3; D is uncertain. V lost 2 bases, J lost 0 bases, and 12 bases lay in between. The CDR3 sequence is 16 residues long. CDR1 and CDR2 from the germline V gene are SNHLY and FYNNEI. CDR3 in DNA: TGTGCCAGCAGTGAATGGGTAACAACTAGCACAGATACGCAGTATTTT. Amino acids: CASSEWVTTSTDTQYF.

V and J are TRBV21-1 and TRBJ2-5; TRBD2 is taken as the D call from the table, unchecked against the DNA. TRBV21-1 is an annotated pseudogene. This CDR3 has 19 amino acids. The CDR3 DNA sequence: TGTGCCAGCAGCAAAAAGAATCTAGCGGGAGAAGTAATCTCGGGGGAGCAGTACTTC. Encoded protein: CASSKKNLAGEVISGEQYF.

The chain has TRBV25-1 and TRBJ1-5; perhaps TRBD1 as D (5 bases). Germline V CDR1 and CDR2: MGHDK, SYGVNS. The CDR3 runs 17 residues. V was shortened by 6 bases and J by 1 base, with 19 bases between the two germline ends. The CDR3 here is CASSEPGREPSNQPQHF. DNA of the CDR3: TGTGCCAGCAGCGAACCCGGCAGGGAGCCGAGCAATCAGCCCCAGCATTTT.

The chain joins TRBV11-1 to TRBJ2-7; no firm D call. This CDR3 has 14 residues. Germline V CDR1 and CDR2: SGHAT, FQDESV (reference sequence). With 8 bases removed from V and 3 bases from J, the gap between germline ends came to 17 bases. The DNA for the CDR3 is TGTGCCAGCCGCCCCAGATCCGGAAACTACGAGCAGTACTTC. The encoded protein is CASRPRSGNYEQYF.

The gene calls are TRBV11-1 and TRBJ2-7; 9 bases align to TRBD1. The V gene's germline CDR1 is SGHAT and CDR2 FQDESV (reference sequence). The CDR3 sequence is 14 residues long. Trimming at V came to 3 bases and at J to 6 bases, leaving 6 bases not matched to a gene. The DNA of the CDR3 is TGTGCCAGCAGCTTGGGGACAGGGCTCTTCGAGCAGTACTTC. Its translation is CASSLGTGLFEQYF.

The chain recombines TRBV5-8 with TRBJ2-1; D is uncertain. Germline values: CDR1 SGHTS, CDR2 YDEGEE. The CDR3 is made up of 12 amino acids. Trimming shortened V by 0 bases and J by 7 bases, and 5 bases separated the two germline ends. CDR3 DNA sequence: TGTGCCAGCAGCTTGGATTTTAATGAGCAGTTCTTC. Its translation is CASSLDFNEQFF.

In this sample, this clone turned up many times. The chain is built from TRBV29-1 and TRBJ2-2, with 7 bases lining up with TRBD1. CDR1 and CDR2 from the germline V gene are SQVTM and ANQGSEA. The CDR3 spans 14 residues. V shed 6 bases and J 1 base; nucleotides not matched to a gene: 5. CDR3 coding DNA: TGCAGCGTCCCGGGACAGAGGAACACCGGGGAGCTGTTTTTT. It yields the protein CSVPGQRNTGELFF.

This clone was counted a single time. V usage is TRBV25-1 and J usage is TRBJ1-2; D perhaps matches TRBD1 (5 bases). The CDR3 covers 14 residues. Deletions cut 3 bases from V and 0 bases from J, with 8 bases between. Per the germline V gene, CDR1 is MGHDK and CDR2 is SYGVNS. The CDR3, as DNA: TGTGCCAGCAGTGAGAGGGGACCTAACTATGGCTACACCTTC. Protein sequence: CASSERGPNYGYTF.